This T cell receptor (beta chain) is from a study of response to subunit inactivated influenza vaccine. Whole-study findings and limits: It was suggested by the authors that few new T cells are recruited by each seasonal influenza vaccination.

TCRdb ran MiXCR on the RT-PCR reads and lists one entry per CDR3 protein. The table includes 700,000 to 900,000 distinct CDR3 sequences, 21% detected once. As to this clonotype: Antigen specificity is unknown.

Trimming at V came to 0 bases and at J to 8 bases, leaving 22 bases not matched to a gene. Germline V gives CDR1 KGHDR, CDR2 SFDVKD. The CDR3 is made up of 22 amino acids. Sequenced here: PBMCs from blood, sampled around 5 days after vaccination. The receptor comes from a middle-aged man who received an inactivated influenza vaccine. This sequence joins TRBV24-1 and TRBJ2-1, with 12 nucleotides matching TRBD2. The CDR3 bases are TGTGCCACCAGTGATTTGGGGTCGGCTAGCGGGAGGGCCAACTTCCTAATCCATGAGCAGTTCTTC. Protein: CATSDLGSASGRANFLIHEQFF.